This T cell receptor beta chain was identified in a study of cytomegalovirus exposure and HLA in healthy donors. Study results and limitations: Some V segments, TRBV6-2 and TRBV6-3 among them, were indistinguishable and were therefore excluded. Sequencing had likely introduced a cluster of highly shared sequence variants as an artifact. TCR beta sequences reportedly predicted most subjects' HLA-A and HLA-B alleles accurately. A later analysis found that most CMV-associated TCR beta chains appeared HLA-restricted.

The J segment lost 2 bases and the V segment lost 0 bases, leaving 10 bases of the junction unmatched. The CDR3 runs 19 residues. From germline, CDR1 is SGHTA and CDR2 FQGNSA. Details on this clone: The antigen is undetermined.

The PCR ran on 60 Vbeta and 13 Jbeta primers. The protocol was immunoSEQ multiplex PCR, while the TCRdb copy is restricted to in-frame clones and leaves out a portion. The repertoire consists of some 56,000 clones, with 80% occurring once and the leading ten covering approximately 3.6%. This clonotype originated in a woman aged 40 to 50 in good health and CMV-seronegative. Sample: PBMCs. This chain joins TRBV7-2 and TRBJ1-4; 9 bases fit TRBD1. In DNA form, the CDR3 reads TGTGCCAGCAGCTTAGCGGGGACAGGGTTAGTTCCCACTAATGAAAAACTGTTTTTT. As protein: CASSLAGTGLVPTNEKLFF.